This T cell receptor (beta chain) was found in a study of shared clonotypes between healthy human individuals. The V gene lost 0 bases and the J gene lost 6 bases, with 12 bases spanning the gap. Germline CDR1 and CDR2: LNHNV and YYDKDF (reference sequence). The CDR3 covers 15 residues. Sequencing was performed with immunoSEQ multiplex PCR; in TCRdb, only in-frame clones are kept and a portion is missing. The sample has over a million clones; about 98.5% are singletons. The material sequenced was naive CD4+ T cells sorted from blood. Subset defined: CD45RA+ positively selected. The chain couples TRBV15 to TRBJ1-5; D is possibly TRBD1 (6 bases). The sequence derives from a man aged 30-40 years in good health. In DNA form, the CDR3 reads TGTGCCACCAGCAGAGATCGGGGGGCGATTCAGCCCCAGCATTTT. Translated, it gives CATSRDRGAIQPQHF.